This TCR beta chain was identified during a study of blood T cells in healthy people across ages (dated by TCRdb to 2015 to 2017). At the level of the whole study: In model experiments, template switching captured about one uniquely barcoded TCR beta cDNA molecule for every two T cells. Using deep sequencing normalized with unique cDNA molecular identifiers, the study measured how TCR beta repertoire diversity changes with age. The donors were split into four age groups: young (average about 16 years), middle-aged (39), aged (more than 55) and long-lived (approximately 89). To avoid experimental bias, donors of different ages were randomly spread across the sequencing lanes. The study analyzed two additional independent replicas of 1 million unique cDNA reads from the same blood draw for two donors, one aged 18 to 29 and one aged 80 or older. What the study reported, not specific to this receptor: Estimates of total diversity based on one million sequenced T cells were regarded as lower bounds and as underestimates. Conclusive comparison of naive and antigen-experienced compartments was prevented by the profiling of bulk unsorted PBMCs. Because donor CMV infection status was unknown, age-related changes in expanded clonotypes were potentially confounded. The percentage of naive T cells measured by flow cytometry correlated strongly with observed TCR beta diversity. Observed TCR beta diversity per million T cells fell roughly linearly with age, and a significant reduction was already apparent by age approximately 40. Compared with the aged group, the long-lived group had more naive CD4+ T cells, fewer expanded clones and increased TCR diversity, suggesting age selection.

A word on this clonotype: No antigen is known for it. No much larger clonotype is one base removed from it; base qualities were not supplied.

The CDR3 measures 14 amino acids from cysteine to phenylalanine. Just CDR3 DNA is preserved here, 42 bases in frame from base 1. CDR1 and CDR2 are read off the germline V gene as SGHTA and FQGNSA. V is cut by 1 base and J by 10 bases, and the space between the germline ends is 17 bases. Donors were approximately 42 systemically healthy Caucasian individuals from Russia aged roughly 6 to 90 years. Each donor gave 8 to 10 milliliters of peripheral blood, collected into EDTA-treated Vacutainer tubes. PBMCs were isolated by Ficoll-Paque density-gradient centrifugation, with at least 6 million obtained per sample. Total RNA, at least 6 micrograms per sample, was extracted from PBMCs with Trizol reagent. For every donor, an aliquot of PBMCs went through flow cytometry to measure the percentages of naive CD45RAhigh/CD27high T cells. Library preparation employed 5' RACE. Sequenced using an Illumina HiSeq 2500. A second PCR of about 7 to 12 cycles was performed with a sample-barcoded 5' primer and a J-beta primer mix. A template-switch 5' adaptor carrying 12 random nucleotides introduced a unique molecular identifier onto each TCR beta cDNA molecule. Each sample yielded at least 3 million CDR3-containing paired-end reads. First-strand cDNA synthesis was performed from all RNA using the Mint cDNA synthesis kit, with priming by a TRBC-specific oligonucleotide. Following uracil-DNA glycosylase treatment, all cDNA underwent a first 18-cycle PCR with the universal primers M1SS and BC2_uni_R. The original methods were these. For normalization, 1 million high-quality reads were randomly selected from each sample, with every read carrying a distinct molecular identifier. Instead of being binned into consensus sequences, reads with shared molecular identifiers were discarded. MiTCR, set to a Q25 quality threshold and the strictest error-elimination algorithm, was used for CDR3 identification, clonotype clustering and error correction. A nonparametric unseen species model with Euler transformation was used to estimate lower-bound total TCR beta diversity. TCRdb itself trimmed the public reads at Q25 with fastp, ran MiXCR and retained productive beta chains. When rows share a CDR3 protein, they turn into one entry using the most common DNA and genes. The V and J calls here are based on TCRdb, not the publication. This sample lists 700,000 to 800,000 distinct CDR3 sequences; about 40% were detected once. The leading ten clones occupy under 25% of the sample.

Sequencing was done on a sample of blood. The receptor was derived from a woman in her fifties or sixties in good health. Recombination connected TRBV7-2 to TRBJ2-7; TRBD1 is a possible D gene, resting on 5 matching bases. The CDR3 sequence is CASSLVGAPEPQYF. The DNA reads as follows: TGTGCCAGCAGCTTAGTAGGGGCGCCTGAGCCCCAGTACTTC.